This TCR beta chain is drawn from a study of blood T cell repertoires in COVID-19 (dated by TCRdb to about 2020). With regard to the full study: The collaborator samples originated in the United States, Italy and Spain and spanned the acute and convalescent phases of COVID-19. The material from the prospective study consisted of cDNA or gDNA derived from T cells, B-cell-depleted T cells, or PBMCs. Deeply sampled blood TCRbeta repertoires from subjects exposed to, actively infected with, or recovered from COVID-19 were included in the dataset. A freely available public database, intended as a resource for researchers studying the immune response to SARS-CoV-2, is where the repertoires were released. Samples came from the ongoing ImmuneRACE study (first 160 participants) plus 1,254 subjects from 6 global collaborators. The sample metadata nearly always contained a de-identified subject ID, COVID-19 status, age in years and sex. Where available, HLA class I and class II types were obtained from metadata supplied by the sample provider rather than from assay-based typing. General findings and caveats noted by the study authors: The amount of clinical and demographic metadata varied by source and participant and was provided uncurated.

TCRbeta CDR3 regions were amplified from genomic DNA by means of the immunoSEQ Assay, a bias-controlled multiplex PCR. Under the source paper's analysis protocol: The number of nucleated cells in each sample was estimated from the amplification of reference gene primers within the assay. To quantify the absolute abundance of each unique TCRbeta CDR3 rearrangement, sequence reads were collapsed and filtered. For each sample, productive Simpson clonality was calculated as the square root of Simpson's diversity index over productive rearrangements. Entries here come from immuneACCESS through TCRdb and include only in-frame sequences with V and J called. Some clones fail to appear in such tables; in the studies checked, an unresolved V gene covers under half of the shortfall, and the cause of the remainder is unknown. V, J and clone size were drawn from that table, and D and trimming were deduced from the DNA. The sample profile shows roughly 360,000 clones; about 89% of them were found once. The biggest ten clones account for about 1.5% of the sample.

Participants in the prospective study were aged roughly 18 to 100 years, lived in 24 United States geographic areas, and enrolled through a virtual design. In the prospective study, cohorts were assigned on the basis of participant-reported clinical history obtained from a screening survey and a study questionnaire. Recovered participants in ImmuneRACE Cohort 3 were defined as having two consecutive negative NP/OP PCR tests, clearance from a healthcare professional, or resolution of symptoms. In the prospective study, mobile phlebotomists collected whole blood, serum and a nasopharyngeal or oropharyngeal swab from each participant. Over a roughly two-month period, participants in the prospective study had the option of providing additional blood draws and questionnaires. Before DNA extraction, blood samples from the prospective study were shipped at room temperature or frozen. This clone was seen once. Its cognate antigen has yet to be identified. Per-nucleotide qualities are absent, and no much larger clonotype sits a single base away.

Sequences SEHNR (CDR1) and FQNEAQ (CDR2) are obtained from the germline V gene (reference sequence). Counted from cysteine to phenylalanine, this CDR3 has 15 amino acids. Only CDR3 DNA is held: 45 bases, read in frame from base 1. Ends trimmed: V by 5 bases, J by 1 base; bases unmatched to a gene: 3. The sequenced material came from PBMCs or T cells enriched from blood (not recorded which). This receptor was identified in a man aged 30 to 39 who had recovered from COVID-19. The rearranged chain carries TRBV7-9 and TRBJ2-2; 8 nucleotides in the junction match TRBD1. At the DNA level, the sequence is TGTGCCAGCAGCCGAGGGACAGGGAACACCGGGGAGCTGTTTTTT. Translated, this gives CASSRGTGNTGELFF.